Below are 2 T cell receptor beta chains sequenced from a single sample in a study of early T cells in non-severe SARS-CoV-2 infection. TCRdb ran MiXCR on the 5' RACE reads and lists one entry per CDR3 protein. The repertoire holds around 60,000 distinct CDR3 sequences, with under 15% as singletons. The sample was whole blood. Every receptor here comes from an adult who was a healthcare worker with PCR-confirmed SARS-CoV-2 infection or an uninfected control (not recorded which).

This clonotype was picked up a small number of times. The chain recombines TRBV4-1 with TRBJ2-3, with D possibly being TRBD2 (5 bases). CDR3 length: 16 residues. CDR1 and CDR2 (germline): MGHRA, YSYEKL. Trimming took 0 bases from V and 0 from J, leaving 10 bases between them. The CDR3 loop is CASSQERAPSTDTQYF. The CDR3 nucleotides are TGCGCCAGCAGCCAAGAGAGGGCCCCCAGCACAGATACGCAGTATTTT.

There are a few counts of this clonotype. V and J are TRBV12-3 or TRBV12-4 and TRBJ1-3; no reliable D call. CDR3 length equals 14 residues. Between the trimmed V and J ends, which lost 5 bases and 9 bases, there was a span of 17 bases. This CDR3 reads CASSPRSPGFTIYF. In DNA form, the CDR3 reads TGTGCCAGCAGTCCCCGCTCACCTGGATTCACCATATATTTT.